One sample yielded the 23 T cell receptor beta chains listed below, sequenced in a study of Ad26.COV2.S vaccination and SARS-CoV-2 variants. As for treatment: over 15 received Ad26.COV2.S at low or high dose, single or two shots; five or six received placebo; per-sample allocation not given. Sampling was performed 63 days after the first vaccine or placebo injection. Clones were read by immunoSEQ multiplex PCR, and TCRdb kept only the in-frame ones, dropping some. The sample includes about 400,000 clones, about four fifths of them seen just once. The sample consisted of peripheral blood, taken in a trial of Ad26.COV2.S vaccine versus placebo. All receptors come from a person between 18 and 59 years old who received the Ad26.COV2.S COVID-19 vaccine or a placebo.

This clone was counted once. The J gene is TRBJ2-2, the V gene TRBV4-1, with TRBD2 as a possible D gene (6 bases). Germline lookup yields CDR1 MGHRA and CDR2 YSYEKL. The V end was cut by 0 bases, the J end by 6 bases, with 17 bases between. This CDR3 region has 17 residues. The CDR3 bases are TGCGCCAGCAGCCAAGAAGTGTACGGGAGTATCGCCGGGGAGCTGTTTTTT. Translating gives CASSQEVYGSIAGELFF.

The chain is built from TRBV27 and TRBJ2-7, with 7 bases identical to TRBD1. The V and J ends lost 5 bases and 3 bases, in that order; junction bases with no gene match: 10. This CDR3 has 15 residues. Germline V CDR1 and CDR2: MNHEY, SMNVEV (reference sequence). CDR3 sequence (DNA): TGTGCCAGCAGTCATACGACAGGGATCATCTACGAGCAGTACTTC. It translates to CASSHTTGIIYEQYF.

This chain joins TRBV4-3 and TRBJ2-2; D is perhaps TRBD2 (7 bases). This CDR3 has 15 residues. Trimming left V 0 bases short and J 6 bases short, with 11 bases between. Germline V gene lookup returns CDR1 LGHNA and CDR2 YSLEER. The CDR3 coding sequence is TGCGCCAGCAGCCAAGATGGAGGGGGGGCCGGGGAGCTGTTTTTT. Translated, it gives CASSQDGGGAGELFF.

CDR3 protein: CASSSQGTSGRGTYEQYF. The CDR3 coding sequence is TGTGCCAGCAGCTCACAAGGGACTAGCGGGAGGGGGACCTACGAGCAGTACTTC. V is TRBV11-3 and J is TRBJ2-7; TRBD2 aligns across 16 bases. CDR1 and CDR2 from the germline V gene are SGHNT and YENEEA. The CDR3 runs to 18 residues. J lost 2 bases, V lost 4 bases, and 8 bases had no gene match.

The chain combines TRBV7-9 with TRBJ2-1, with a possible D match to TRBD1 (6 bases). The CDR3 runs 15 residues. Germline values: CDR1 SEHNR, CDR2 FQNEAQ (reference sequence). Trimming pared 7 bases from V and 7 bases from J, leaving 20 bases between. Written as DNA, the CDR3 is TGTGCCAGCACCGACCCTAGGGGGAGTGAAAATGAGCAGTTCTTC. It is translated as CASTDPRGSENEQFF.

The chain uses TRBV19 and TRBJ2-2, with D uncertain. The CDR3 is 15 residues long. Looked up from germline, CDR1 is LNHDA and CDR2 is SQIVND (reference sequence). V was clipped by 2 bases and J by 5 bases, with 12 bases between them. CDR3 sequence reads: CASSIIWAPTGELFF. The DNA of the CDR3 is TGTGCCAGTAGTATAATTTGGGCCCCGACCGGGGAGCTGTTTTTT.

This chain links TRBV5-5 with TRBJ2-5, with D perhaps being TRBD1 or TRBD2 (7 bases each). The germline V gene has CDR1 SGHKS and CDR2 YYEKEE (reference sequence). The CDR3 runs to 13 residues. V was shortened by 8 bases and J by 5 bases, with 16 bases between the two germline ends. The CDR3 DNA is TGTGCCAGTCAGGGGGGGACAGTGGAGACCCAGTACTTC. This encodes CASQGGTVETQYF.

The V gene is TRBV4-3, the J gene TRBJ1-4; the D is unclear. This CDR3 region has 15 residues. V lost 0 bases and J 2 bases, leaving 7 bases between the germline ends. Per germline, CDR1 LGHNA and CDR2 YSLEER. This chain's CDR3 is CASSQEGSTNEKLFF. DNA for the CDR3: TGCGCCAGCAGCCAAGAGGGGTCGACTAATGAAAAACTGTTTTTT.

This chain joins TRBV30 and TRBJ2-7; D is ambiguous. Germline V gene lookup returns CDR1 GTSNPN and CDR2 SVGIG (reference sequence). CDR3 size: 11 residues. Trimming cost V 2 bases and J 2 bases, with 4 bases left between them. The CDR3 sequence is CAWSSAYEQYF. For the CDR3, the DNA is TGTGCCTGGAGTTCGGCCTACGAGCAGTACTTC. Combining the CDR3 with reference TRBV30 and TRBJ2-7 gives the whole variable domain SQTIHQWPATLVQPVGSPLSLECTVEGTSNPNLYWYRQAAGRGLQLLFYSVGIGQISSEVPQNLSASRPQDRQFILSSKKLLLSDSGFYLCAWSSAYEQYFGPGTRLTVT.

Regarding this clone: Other DNA sequences in this sample translate to the same CDR3. The chain carries TRBV9 and TRBJ1-3; D is unresolved. Trimming removed 1 base at V and 0 bases at J, with 5 bases between. This CDR3 is 14 amino acids long. Per germline, CDR1 SGDLS and CDR2 YYNGEE. CDR3 region: CASSVQSSGNTIYF. The CDR3 DNA reads TGTGCCAGCAGCGTACAATCCTCTGGAAACACCATATATTTT.

Concerning this clone itself: At one end, the junction sequence differs from germline, possibly due to a read error. Other nucleotide sequences from this sample produce the same CDR3. The chain has TRBV5-1 and TRBJ2-2; D possibly corresponds to TRBD2 (5 bases). CDR3 length: 17 residues. Germline V gene data show CDR1 as SGHRS and CDR2 as YFSETQ. The CDR3 DNA sequence: TGCGCCAGCCGAGGCGCCCTCTTTAGCTCTGTGGCCGGGGAGTTGTTTTTT. It translates to CASRGALFSSVAGELFF.

The chain recombines TRBV3-1 (or the pseudogene TRBV3-2) with TRBJ2-7; D is unresolved. From germline, CDR1 is LGHDT and CDR2 YNNKEL (reference sequence). The V gene lost 5 bases and the J gene lost 9 bases, with 26 bases spanning the gap. The CDR3 has 16 amino acids. The CDR3, as DNA: TGTGCCAGCAGCTCTTCGTCAAAAAGGGTACAGCTGTGGCAGTACTTC. The encoded protein is CASSSSSKRVQLWQYF.

This clone appeared a few times. The chain uses TRBV7-9 and TRBJ1-3, with D uncertain. The V gene's germline CDR1 is SEHNR and CDR2 FQNEAQ (reference sequence). There are 13 residues in the CDR3. V lost 5 bases and J 4 bases, leaving 9 bases between the germline ends. This chain's CDR3 is CASSPYLGNTIYF. The CDR3, as DNA: TGTGCCAGCAGCCCCTACTTGGGAAACACCATATATTTT.

V gene TRBV7-3 combines with J gene TRBJ2-1; D not certain. V was trimmed by 5 bases and J by 10 bases, leaving 12 bases between them. Germline V gives CDR1 SGHTA, CDR2 FQGTGA. The CDR3 totals 12 residues. The CDR3 here is CASSTGAGEQFF. DNA for the CDR3: TGTGCCAGCAGCACCGGTGCTGGGGAGCAGTTCTTC. Using reference TRBV7-3 and TRBJ2-1 for the parts outside the CDR3, the full variable domain is GAGVSQTPSNKVTEKGKYVELRCDPISGHTALYWYRQSLGQGPEFLIYFQGTGAADDSGLPNDRFFAVRPEGSVSTLKIQRTERGDSAVYLCASSTGAGEQFFGPGTRLTVL.

The rearrangement uses TRBV3-1 (or the pseudogene TRBV3-2) and TRBJ1-2; no firm D call. Trimming took 3 bases from V and 5 from J, leaving 7 bases between them. CDR3 length: 12 amino acids. From germline, CDR1 is LGHDT and CDR2 YNNKEL (reference sequence). The CDR3 sequence: CASSQREYGYTF. CDR3 nucleotide sequence: TGTGCCAGCAGCCAGCGGGAATATGGCTACACCTTC.

Notes on this clone: Other DNA sequences of this sample code for an identical CDR3. This chain connects TRBV20-1 to TRBJ1-1; D is undetermined. Trimming shortened V by 1 base and J by 2 bases, and 2 bases separated the two germline ends. There are 11 residues in the CDR3. Germline V gives CDR1 DFQATT, CDR2 SNEGSKA (reference sequence). Here the CDR3 DNA reads TGCAGTGCTAGAGGAAACACTGAAGCTTTCTTT. It is translated as CSARGNTEAFF.

The rearrangement joins TRBV30 to TRBJ1-2, with D possibly being TRBD1 (5 bases). CDR1 and CDR2 from the germline V gene are GTSNPN and SVGIG (reference sequence). Trimming left V 0 bases short and J 8 bases short, with 13 bases between. The CDR3 totals 13 residues. The CDR3 loop is CAWSVSDTLGYTF. The CDR3 DNA reads as TGTGCCTGGAGTGTATCGGACACCCTCGGCTACACCTTC.

A single count supports this clone. The V call is TRBV18, the J call TRBJ2-3; no definite D call. Trimming cost V 5 bases and J 7 bases, with 19 bases left between them. Per the germline V gene, CDR1 is KGHSH and CDR2 is LQKENI. The CDR3 has 15 amino acids. The CDR3 DNA follows: TGTGCCAGCTCATCTTCCGGGCAGCCTCCAAATACGCAGTATTTT. This encodes CASSSSGQPPNTQYF.

The chain has TRBV27 and TRBJ2-1; TRBD2 might be the D (5 bases). This CDR3 region has 16 residues. Germline values: CDR1 MNHEY, CDR2 SMNVEV (reference sequence). V was pared by 9 bases and J by 5 bases, with 23 bases between. The CDR3 loop reads CASQFIGGLANNEQFF. CDR3 nucleotide sequence: TGTGCCAGTCAGTTTATCGGAGGTCTAGCTAACAATGAGCAGTTCTTC.

This rearrangement joins TRBV7-3 to TRBJ1-2, with 9 bases fitting TRBD1. The CDR3 is 14 amino acids. J lost 5 bases, V lost 6 bases, and 7 bases had no gene match. Germline V gives CDR1 SGHTA, CDR2 FQGTGA. The CDR3 nucleotides read TGTGCCAGCAGACCCGGGACAGGGTCATATGGCTACACCTTC. It encodes CASRPGTGSYGYTF.

The chain is built from TRBV11-2 and TRBJ2-6; the match to TRBD2 covers 10 bases. Trimming cost V 8 bases and J 1 base; bases outside gene matches: 11. Germline V gives CDR1 SGHAT, CDR2 FQNNGV. CDR3 length: 18 amino acids. The CDR3 here is CASPLGASGRSGANVLTF. As DNA, the CDR3 is TGTGCCAGCCCCTTAGGGGCTAGCGGGAGATCTGGGGCCAACGTCCTGACTTTC.

The V call is TRBV5-1, the J call TRBJ1-6; tentatively, D is TRBD1 (5 bases). The ends were cut back, 0 bases at V and 7 bases at J, with 11 bases in the middle. This CDR3 has 15 amino acids. CDR1 and CDR2 from the germline V gene are SGHRS and YFSETQ. The CDR3 region is CASSLEGGENSPLHF. As DNA, the CDR3 is TGCGCCAGCAGCTTGGAAGGAGGGGAGAATTCACCCCTCCACTTT.

This clone was recorded a few times. The chain recombines TRBV7-9 with TRBJ1-5; D not certain. CDR1 and CDR2 (germline): SEHNR, FQNEAQ (reference sequence). The CDR3 covers 16 residues. Trimming cost V 1 base and J 0 bases, with 10 bases left between them. The CDR3 here is CASSLVVVGSNQPQHF. The CDR3 nucleotides read TGTGCCAGCAGCTTAGTAGTGGTTGGTAGCAATCAGCCCCAGCATTTT.